Reported below is one T cell receptor beta chain. Germline V gene data show CDR1 as GTSNPN and CDR2 as SVGIG (reference sequence). With 2 bases removed from V and 5 bases from J, the gap between germline ends came to 18 bases. There are 15 residues in the CDR3. This specimen belongs to a study of blood T cell repertoires in COVID-19. On the study more broadly: The samples span acute and convalescent COVID-19 from the United States, Italy and Spain. PBMCs, B-cell-depleted T cells, or T cells provided the cDNA or gDNA that made up the material.

Per the original data handling: Estimation of nucleated cell counts relied on the amplification of reference gene primers. Generated by immunoSEQ multiplex PCR, the TCRdb table keeps only in-frame clones and is missing some. That table supplies the V and J calls and clone size; D and trimming were determined from the DNA. The table lists a few hundred thousand clones, 88% of them singletons. Residents of about two dozen US areas, aged about 18 to 95 years, made up the participants. Sequencing used PBMCs or T cells enriched from blood (not recorded which). The chain links TRBV30 to TRBJ1-1, with D perhaps TRBD1 (5 bases). This receptor was obtained from a woman aged 25 to 39 who had been exposed to COVID-19. The CDR3 bases are TGTGCCTGGAGTAAGTTGGGGGGGAGAACAACTGAAGCTTTCTTT. Amino acids: CAWSKLGGRTTEAFF.